This T cell receptor (beta chain) was identified in a study of OX40 agonist ivuxolimab in advanced cancers. The V gene lost 4 bases and the J gene lost 0 bases, with 8 bases spanning the gap. This CDR3 spans 14 amino acids. CDR1 SGHTA and CDR2 FQGNSA come from the germline V gene. The repertoire was sequenced with immunoSEQ multiplex PCR; TCRdb's copy has only in-frame clones and lacks some. The table shows roughly 14,000 clones, with roughly 80% occurring only once. The sequence was obtained from an adult with an advanced solid tumor such as melanoma, head and neck, liver or kidney cancer. Here the sequenced sample was CD4+ or CD8+ T cells sorted from blood, taken in a trial of the OX40 agonist ivuxolimab. The chain has TRBV7-2 and TRBJ2-3; no clear D. CDR3 coding DNA: TGTGCCAGCAGCTCGGACCCTAGCACAGATACGCAGTATTTT. Its protein product is CASSSDPSTDTQYF.